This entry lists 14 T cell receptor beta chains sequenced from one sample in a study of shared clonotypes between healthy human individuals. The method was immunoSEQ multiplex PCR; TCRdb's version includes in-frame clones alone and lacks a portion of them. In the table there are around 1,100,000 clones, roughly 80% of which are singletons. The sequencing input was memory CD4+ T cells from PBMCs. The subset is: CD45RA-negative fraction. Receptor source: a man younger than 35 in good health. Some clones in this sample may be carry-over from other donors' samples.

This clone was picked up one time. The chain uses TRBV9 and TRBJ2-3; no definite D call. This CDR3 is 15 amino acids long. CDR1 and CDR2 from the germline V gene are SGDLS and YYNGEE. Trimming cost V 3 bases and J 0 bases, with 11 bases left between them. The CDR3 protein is CASSGSSYSTDTQYF. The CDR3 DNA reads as TGTGCCAGCAGCGGGAGCTCCTATAGCACAGATACGCAGTATTTT.

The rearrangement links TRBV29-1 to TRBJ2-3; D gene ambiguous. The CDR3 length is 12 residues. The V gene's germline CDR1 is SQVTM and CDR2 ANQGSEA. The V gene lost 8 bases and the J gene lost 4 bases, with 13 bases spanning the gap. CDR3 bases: TGCAGCATACTACTGTGGGCAGATACGCAGTATTTT. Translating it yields CSILLWADTQYF.

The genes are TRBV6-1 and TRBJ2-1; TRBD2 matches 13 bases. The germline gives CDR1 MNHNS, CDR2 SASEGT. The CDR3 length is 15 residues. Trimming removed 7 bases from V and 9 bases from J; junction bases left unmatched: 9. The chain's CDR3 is CASTQLAGGPLEQFF. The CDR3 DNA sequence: TGTGCCAGCACTCAACTAGCGGGAGGGCCTCTTGAGCAGTTCTTC.

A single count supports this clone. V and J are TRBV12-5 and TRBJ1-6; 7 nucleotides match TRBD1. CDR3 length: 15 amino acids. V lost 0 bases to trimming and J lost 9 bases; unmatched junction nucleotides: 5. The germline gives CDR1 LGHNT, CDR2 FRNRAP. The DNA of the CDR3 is TGTGCTAGTGGTTTGGTATGGGACAGTTCTTCACCCCTCCACTTT. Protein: CASGLVWDSSSPLHF.

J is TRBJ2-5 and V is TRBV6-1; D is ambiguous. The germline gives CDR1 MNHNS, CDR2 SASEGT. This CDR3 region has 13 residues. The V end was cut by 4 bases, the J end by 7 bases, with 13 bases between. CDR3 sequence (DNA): TGTGCCAGCAGTGTCGGACCCCCCTTGACCCAGTACTTC. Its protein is CASSVGPPLTQYF.

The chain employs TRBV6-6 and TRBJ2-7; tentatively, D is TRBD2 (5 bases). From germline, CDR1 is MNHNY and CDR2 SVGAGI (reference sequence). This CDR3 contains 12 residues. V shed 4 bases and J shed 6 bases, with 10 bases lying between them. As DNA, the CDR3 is TGTGCCAGCAGTTTCTCACTAGGCGAGCAGTACTTC. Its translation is CASSFSLGEQYF.

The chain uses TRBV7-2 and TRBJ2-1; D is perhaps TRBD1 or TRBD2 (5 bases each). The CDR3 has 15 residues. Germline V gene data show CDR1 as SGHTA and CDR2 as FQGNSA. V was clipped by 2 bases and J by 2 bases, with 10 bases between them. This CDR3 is CASSLYRGPYNEQFF. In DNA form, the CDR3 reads TGTGCCAGCAGCTTATATCGGGGACCCTACAATGAGCAGTTCTTC.

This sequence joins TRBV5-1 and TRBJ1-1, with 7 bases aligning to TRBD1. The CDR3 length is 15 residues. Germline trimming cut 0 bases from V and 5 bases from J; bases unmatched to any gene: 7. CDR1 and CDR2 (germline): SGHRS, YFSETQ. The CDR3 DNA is TGCGCCAGCAGCTTGGAGGGGGCTGGGGGAACTGAAGCTTTCTTT. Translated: CASSLEGAGGTEAFF.

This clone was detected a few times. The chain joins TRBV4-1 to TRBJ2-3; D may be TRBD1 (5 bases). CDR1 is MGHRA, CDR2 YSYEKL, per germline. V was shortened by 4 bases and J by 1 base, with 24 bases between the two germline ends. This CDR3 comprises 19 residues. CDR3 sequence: CASSPNLGHRPLGTDTQYF. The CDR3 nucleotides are TGCGCCAGCAGCCCCAATTTGGGGCACAGGCCCTTAGGCACAGATACGCAGTATTTT.

Here the CDR3 reads CASSSPTSSWYGYTF. The DNA of the CDR3 is TGTGCCAGCAGCTCCCCGACGTCATCGTGGTATGGCTACACCTTC. The genes are TRBV7-9 and TRBJ1-2, with D unclear. Trimming shortened V by 4 bases and J by 5 bases, and 17 bases separated the two germline ends. Per germline, CDR1 SEHNR and CDR2 FQNEAQ (reference sequence). The CDR3 spans 15 residues.

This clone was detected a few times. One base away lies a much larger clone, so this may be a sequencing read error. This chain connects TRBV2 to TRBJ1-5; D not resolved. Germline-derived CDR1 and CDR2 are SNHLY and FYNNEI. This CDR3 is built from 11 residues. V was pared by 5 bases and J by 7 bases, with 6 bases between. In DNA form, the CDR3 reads TGTGCCAGCAGTTTTGACCAGCCCCAGCATTTT. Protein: CASSFDQPQHF. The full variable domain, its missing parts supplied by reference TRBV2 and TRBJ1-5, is EPEVTQTPSHQVTQMGQEVILRCVPISNHLYFYWYRQILGQKVEFLVSFYNNEISEKSEIFDDQFSVERPDGSNFTLKIRSTKLEDSAMYFCASSFDQPQHFGDGTRLSIL.

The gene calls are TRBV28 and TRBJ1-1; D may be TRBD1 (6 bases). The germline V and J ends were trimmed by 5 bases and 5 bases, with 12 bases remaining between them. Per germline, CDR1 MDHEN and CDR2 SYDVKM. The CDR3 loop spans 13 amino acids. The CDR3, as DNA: TGTGCCAGCAGTCTCACAGGGTGGACTGAAGCTTTCTTT. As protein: CASSLTGWTEAFF.

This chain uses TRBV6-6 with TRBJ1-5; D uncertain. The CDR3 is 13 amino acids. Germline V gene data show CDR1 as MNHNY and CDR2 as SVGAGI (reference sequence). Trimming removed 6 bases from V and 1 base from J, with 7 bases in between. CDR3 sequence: CASSQRSNQPQHF. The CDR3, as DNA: TGTGCCAGCAGCCAACGGAGCAATCAGCCCCAGCATTTT.

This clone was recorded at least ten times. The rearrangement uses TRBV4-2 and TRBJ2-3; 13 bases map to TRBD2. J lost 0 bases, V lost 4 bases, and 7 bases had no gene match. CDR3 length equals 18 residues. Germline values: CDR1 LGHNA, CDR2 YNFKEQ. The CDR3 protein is CASSPGLAGYYSTDTQYF. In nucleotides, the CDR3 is TGTGCCAGCAGCCCGGGACTAGCGGGATACTATAGCACAGATACGCAGTATTTT.